The T cell receptor beta chain described here comes from a study of OX40 agonist ivuxolimab in advanced cancers. General study results and limits: Relative to CD4+ cells, CD8+ T cells on average had more expanded clones.

V was pared by 4 bases and J by 0 bases, with 13 bases between. The CDR3 sequence is 16 residues long. The V gene's germline CDR1 is LNHDA and CDR2 SQIVND (reference sequence). On this clone itself: No antigen is known for it.

The assay was immunoSEQ multiplex PCR, and TCRdb's table has in-frame clones only and misses some. The table lists 80,000 or so clones, 85% of them singletons, with roughly 2.2% in the top ten. The receptor comes from an adult with an advanced solid tumor such as melanoma, head and neck, liver or kidney cancer. The sample here was CD4+ or CD8+ T cells sorted from blood, taken in a trial of the OX40 agonist ivuxolimab. V and J are TRBV19 and TRBJ1-5; D might be TRBD1 (6 bases). The CDR3 loop is CASSTSGQNSNQPQHF. The CDR3 DNA follows: TGTGCCAGTAGTACGTCCGGACAGAATAGCAATCAGCCCCAGCATTTT. The variable domain in full, completed from reference TRBV19 and TRBJ1-5, reads DGGITQSPKYLFRKEGQNVTLSCEQNLNHDAMYWYRQDPGQGLRLIYYSQIVNDFQKGDIAEGYSVSREKKESFPLTVTSAQKNPTAFYLCASSTSGQNSNQPQHFGDGTRLSIL.